This T cell receptor (beta chain) emerged from a study of shared clonotypes between healthy human individuals. Memory CD4+ cells were the fraction left after CD45RA+ naive selection. The count of this clone is one. What it binds is unknown. One end of the junction varies from germline; a read error may be responsible. Study-level points and caveats: Richness estimates generally favored naive over memory subsets.

The table came from immunoSEQ multiplex PCR; TCRdb's copy has only in-frame clones and leaves some out. This table has roughly 2.6 million clones, around 90% appearing once. Input material: naive CD4+ T cells sorted from blood. Subset defined: CD45RA+ positively selected. The clonotype comes from a man younger than 30 in good health.

For the CDR3, the DNA is TGTGCCAGCAGCTCACATTTAAGGGGGAAGTTC. It yields the protein CASSSHLRGKF. This chain connects TRBV7-3 to TRBJ2-7; tentative D call: TRBD1 (6 bases). The CDR3 is 11 residues long. Germline CDR1 and CDR2: SGHTA and FQGTGA.